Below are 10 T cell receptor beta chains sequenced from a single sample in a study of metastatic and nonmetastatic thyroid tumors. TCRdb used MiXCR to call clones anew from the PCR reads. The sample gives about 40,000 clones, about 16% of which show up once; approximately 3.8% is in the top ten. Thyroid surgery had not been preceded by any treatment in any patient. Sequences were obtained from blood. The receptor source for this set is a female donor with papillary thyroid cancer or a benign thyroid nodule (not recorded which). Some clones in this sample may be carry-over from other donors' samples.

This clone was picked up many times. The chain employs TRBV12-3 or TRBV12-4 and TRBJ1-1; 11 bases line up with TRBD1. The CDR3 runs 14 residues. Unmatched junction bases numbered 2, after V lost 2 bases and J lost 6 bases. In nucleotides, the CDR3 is TGTGCCAGCAGTTTACCGGACAGGGGGCCTGAAGCTTTCTTT. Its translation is CASSLPDRGPEAFF.

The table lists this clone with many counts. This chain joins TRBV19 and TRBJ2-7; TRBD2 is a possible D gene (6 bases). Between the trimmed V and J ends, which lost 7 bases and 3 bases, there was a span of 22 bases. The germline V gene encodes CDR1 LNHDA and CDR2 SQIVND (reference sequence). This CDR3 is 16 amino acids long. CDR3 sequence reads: CASIVGEEHGIYEQYF. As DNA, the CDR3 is TGTGCCAGTATAGTCGGGGAGGAACACGGTATCTACGAGCAGTACTTC. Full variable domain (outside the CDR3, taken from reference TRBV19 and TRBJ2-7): DGGITQSPKYLFRKEGQNVTLSCEQNLNHDAMYWYRQDPGQGLRLIYYSQIVNDFQKGDIAEGYSVSREKKESFPLTVTSAQKNPTAFYLCASIVGEEHGIYEQYFGPGTRLTVT.

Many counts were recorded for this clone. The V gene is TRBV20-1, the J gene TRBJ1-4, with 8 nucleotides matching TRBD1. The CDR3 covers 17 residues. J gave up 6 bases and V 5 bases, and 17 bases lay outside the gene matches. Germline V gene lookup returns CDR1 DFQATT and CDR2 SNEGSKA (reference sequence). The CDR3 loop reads CSAELRGGGQGDEKLFF. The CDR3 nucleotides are TGCAGTGCTGAGCTTAGAGGTGGCGGACAGGGAGATGAAAAACTGTTTTTT.

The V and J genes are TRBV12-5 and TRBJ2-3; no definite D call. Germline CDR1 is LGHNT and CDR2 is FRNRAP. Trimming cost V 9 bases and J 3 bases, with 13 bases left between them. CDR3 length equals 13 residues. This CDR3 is CASTPPTTDTQYF. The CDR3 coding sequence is TGTGCTAGCACTCCCCCCACAACAGATACGCAGTATTTT.

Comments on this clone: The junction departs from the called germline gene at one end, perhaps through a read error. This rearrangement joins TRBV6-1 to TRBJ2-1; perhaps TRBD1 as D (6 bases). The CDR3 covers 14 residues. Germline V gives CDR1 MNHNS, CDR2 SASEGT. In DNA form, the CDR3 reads TGTGCCAGCAGTGGGACAGCAGATTACAATGAGCACTTCTTC. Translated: CASSGTADYNEHFF.

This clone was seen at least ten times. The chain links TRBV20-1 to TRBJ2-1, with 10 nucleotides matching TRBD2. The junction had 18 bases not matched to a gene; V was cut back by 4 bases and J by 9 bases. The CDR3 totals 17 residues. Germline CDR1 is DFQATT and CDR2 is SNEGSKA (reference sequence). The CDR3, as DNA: TGCAGTGCTAATGAACTAGCGGGACTCCGAGGGAACGGTGAGCAGTTCTTC. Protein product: CSANELAGLRGNGEQFF.

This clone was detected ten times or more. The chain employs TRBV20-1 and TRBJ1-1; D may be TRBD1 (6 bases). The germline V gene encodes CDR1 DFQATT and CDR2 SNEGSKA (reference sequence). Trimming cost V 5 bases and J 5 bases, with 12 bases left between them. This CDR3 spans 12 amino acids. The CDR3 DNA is TGCAGTGCTCCGCGGGGGCAGACTGAAGCTTTCTTT. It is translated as CSAPRGQTEAFF.

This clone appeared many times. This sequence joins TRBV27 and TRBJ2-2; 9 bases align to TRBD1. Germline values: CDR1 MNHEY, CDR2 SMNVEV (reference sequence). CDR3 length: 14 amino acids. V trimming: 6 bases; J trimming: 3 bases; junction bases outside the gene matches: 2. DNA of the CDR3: TGTGCCAGCAGAACAGGGGGCTACACCGGGGAGCTGTTTTTT. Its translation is CASRTGGYTGELFF.

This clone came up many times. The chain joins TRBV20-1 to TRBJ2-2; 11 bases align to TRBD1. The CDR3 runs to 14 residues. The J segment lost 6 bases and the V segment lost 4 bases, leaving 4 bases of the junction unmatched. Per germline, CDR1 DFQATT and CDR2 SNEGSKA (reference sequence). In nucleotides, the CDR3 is TGCAGTGCTAAAGGACAGGGGGCGGCCGGGGAGCTGTTTTTT. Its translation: CSAKGQGAAGELFF.

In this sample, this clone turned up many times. Here the CDR3 reads CSVVLRGRYNEQFF. In DNA form, the CDR3 reads TGCAGCGTTGTTTTGCGGGGAAGATACAATGAGCAGTTCTTC. V is TRBV29-1 and J is TRBJ2-1, with D possibly being TRBD2 (6 bases). V lost 4 bases and J lost 4, with 14 bases in between. Per germline, CDR1 SQVTM and CDR2 ANQGSEA. The CDR3 spans 14 residues.